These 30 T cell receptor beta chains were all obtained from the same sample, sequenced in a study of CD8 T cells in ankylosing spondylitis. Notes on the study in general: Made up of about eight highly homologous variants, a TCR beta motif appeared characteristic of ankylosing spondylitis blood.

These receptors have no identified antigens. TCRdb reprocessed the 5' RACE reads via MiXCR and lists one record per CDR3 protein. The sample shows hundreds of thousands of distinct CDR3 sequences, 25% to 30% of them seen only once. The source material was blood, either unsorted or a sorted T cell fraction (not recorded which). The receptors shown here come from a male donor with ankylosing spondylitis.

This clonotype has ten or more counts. CDR3 sequence reads: CASSPRWNQETQYF. The CDR3 DNA is TGTGCCAGCAGCCCACGGTGGAACCAAGAGACCCAGTACTTC. The V gene is TRBV7-2, the J gene TRBJ2-5; no clear D. The CDR3 has 14 residues. Trimming shortened V by 5 bases and J by 0 bases, and 10 bases separated the two germline ends. Germline V gene lookup returns CDR1 SGHTA and CDR2 FQGNSA.

The CDR3 spells CSVDNPRGPVGELFF. Here the CDR3 DNA reads TGCAGCGTTGACAATCCCCGGGGACCGGTCGGGGAGCTGTTTTTT. The chain recombines TRBV29-1 with TRBJ2-2; D tentatively fits TRBD1 or TRBD2 (5 bases each). V dropped 3 bases and J dropped 7 bases, with 18 bases sitting between them. The length of the CDR3 is 15 residues. Germline loops: CDR1 SQVTM, CDR2 ANQGSEA.

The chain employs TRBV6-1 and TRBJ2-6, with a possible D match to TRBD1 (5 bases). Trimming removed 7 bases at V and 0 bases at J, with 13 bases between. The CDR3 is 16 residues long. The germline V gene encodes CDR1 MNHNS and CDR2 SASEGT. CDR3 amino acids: CASKSRVSSGANVLTF. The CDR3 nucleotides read TGTGCCAGCAAGTCCAGGGTGTCCTCTGGGGCCAACGTCCTGACTTTC.

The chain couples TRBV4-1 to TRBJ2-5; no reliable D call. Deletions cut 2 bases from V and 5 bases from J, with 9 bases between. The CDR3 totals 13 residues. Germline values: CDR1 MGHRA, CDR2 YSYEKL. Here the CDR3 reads CASSQFRRETQYF. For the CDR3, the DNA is TGCGCCAGCAGCCAATTTAGACGGGAGACCCAGTACTTC.

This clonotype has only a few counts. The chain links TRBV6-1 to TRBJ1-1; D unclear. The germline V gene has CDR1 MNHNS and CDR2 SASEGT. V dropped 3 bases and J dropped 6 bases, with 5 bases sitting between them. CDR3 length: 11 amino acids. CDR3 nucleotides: TGTGCCAGCAGTGAGTGGGCTGAAGCTTTCTTT. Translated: CASSEWAEAFF.

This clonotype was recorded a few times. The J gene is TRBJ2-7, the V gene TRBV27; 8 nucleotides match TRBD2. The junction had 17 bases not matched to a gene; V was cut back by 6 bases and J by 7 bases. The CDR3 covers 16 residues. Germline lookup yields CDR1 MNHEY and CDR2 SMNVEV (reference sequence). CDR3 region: CASSSTGLAGLGEQYF. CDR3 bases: TGTGCCAGCAGCTCGACCGGACTAGCTGGGTTGGGGGAGCAGTACTTC.

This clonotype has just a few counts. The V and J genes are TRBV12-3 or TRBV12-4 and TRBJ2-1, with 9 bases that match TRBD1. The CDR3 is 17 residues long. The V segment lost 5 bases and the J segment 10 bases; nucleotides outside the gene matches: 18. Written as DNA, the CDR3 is TGTGCCAGCAGTCCTCTCCGGACAGGGGCCTTAGGTATAGAGCAGTTCTTC. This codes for CASSPLRTGALGIEQFF.

Written as DNA, the CDR3 is TGTGCCACGAACAGGCCTGGGGCCAACGTCCTGACTTTC. This codes for CATNRPGANVLTF. The rearrangement links TRBV15 to TRBJ2-6, with D maybe TRBD1 (5 bases). CDR1 and CDR2 from the germline V gene are LNHNV and YYDKDF (reference sequence). CDR3 length equals 13 residues. Trimming pared 9 bases from V and 2 bases from J, leaving 8 bases between.

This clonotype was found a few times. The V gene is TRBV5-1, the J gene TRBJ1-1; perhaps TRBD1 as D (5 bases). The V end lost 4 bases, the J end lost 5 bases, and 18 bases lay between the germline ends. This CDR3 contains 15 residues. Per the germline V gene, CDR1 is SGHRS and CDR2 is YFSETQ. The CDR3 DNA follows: TGCGCCAGCAGCCCCCTGGTGGTGCAGGGTACTGAAGCTTTCTTT. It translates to CASSPLVVQGTEAFF.

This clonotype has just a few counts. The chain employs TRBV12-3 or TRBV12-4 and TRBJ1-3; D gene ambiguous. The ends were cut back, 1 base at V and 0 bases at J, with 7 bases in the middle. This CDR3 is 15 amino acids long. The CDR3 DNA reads TGTGCCAGCAGTTTAGACGCCCGCTCTGGAAACACCATATATTTT. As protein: CASSLDARSGNTIYF.

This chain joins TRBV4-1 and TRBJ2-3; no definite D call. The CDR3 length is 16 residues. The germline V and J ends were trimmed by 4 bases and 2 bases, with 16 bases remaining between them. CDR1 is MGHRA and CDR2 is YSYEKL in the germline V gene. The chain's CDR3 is CASSPREPRATDTQYF. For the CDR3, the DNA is TGCGCCAGCAGCCCCCGCGAGCCCCGGGCCACAGATACGCAGTATTTT.

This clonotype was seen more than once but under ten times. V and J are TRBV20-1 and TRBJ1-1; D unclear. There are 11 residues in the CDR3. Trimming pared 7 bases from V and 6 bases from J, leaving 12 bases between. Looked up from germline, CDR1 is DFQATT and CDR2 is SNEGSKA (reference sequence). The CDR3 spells CSVTVEAEAFF. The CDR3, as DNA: TGCAGTGTGACGGTGGAGGCTGAAGCTTTCTTT.

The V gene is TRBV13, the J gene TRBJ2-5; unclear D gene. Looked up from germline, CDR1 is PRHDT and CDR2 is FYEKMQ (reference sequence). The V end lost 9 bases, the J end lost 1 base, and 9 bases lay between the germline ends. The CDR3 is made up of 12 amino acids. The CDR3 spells CASSGGQETQYF. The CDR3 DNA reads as TGTGCCAGTTCTGGCGGCCAAGAGACCCAGTACTTC.

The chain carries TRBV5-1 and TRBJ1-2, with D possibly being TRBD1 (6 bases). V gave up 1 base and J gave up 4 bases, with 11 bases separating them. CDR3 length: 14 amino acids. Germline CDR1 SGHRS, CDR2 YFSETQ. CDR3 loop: CASSLPGAIYGYTF. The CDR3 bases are TGCGCCAGCAGCTTGCCAGGGGCGATCTATGGCTACACCTTC.

For the CDR3, the DNA is TGTGCCAGCAGTTTATCTTCTAGCGGGAGATGGGAGCAGTACTTC. This sequence encodes CASSLSSSGRWEQYF. V usage is TRBV12-3 or TRBV12-4 and J usage is TRBJ2-7, with TRBD2 matching over 10 bases. The CDR3 length is 15 residues. V trimming: 2 bases; J trimming: 7 bases; junction bases outside the gene matches: 8.

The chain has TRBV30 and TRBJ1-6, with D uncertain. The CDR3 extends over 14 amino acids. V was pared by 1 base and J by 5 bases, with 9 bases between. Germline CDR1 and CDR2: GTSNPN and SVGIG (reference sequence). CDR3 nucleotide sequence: TGTGCCTGGAGTGGAGCGCTCGATAATTCACCCCTCCACTTT. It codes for CAWSGALDNSPLHF.

The CDR3 loop is CASSQELAGVYEQYF. CDR3 bases: TGTGCCAGCAGCCAAGAATTAGCGGGAGTCTACGAGCAGTACTTC. The V gene is TRBV3-1, the J gene TRBJ2-7; 9 bases match TRBD2. The junction had 3 bases not matched to a gene; V was cut back by 0 bases and J by 3 bases. Germline assignment: CDR1 LGHDT and CDR2 YNNKEL (reference sequence). This CDR3 is 15 amino acids long.

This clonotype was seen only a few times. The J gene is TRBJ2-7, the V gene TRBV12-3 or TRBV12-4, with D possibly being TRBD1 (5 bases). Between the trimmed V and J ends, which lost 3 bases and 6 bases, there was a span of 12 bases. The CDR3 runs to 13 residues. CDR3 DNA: TGTGCCAGCAGTTTCAGGCAGGGTGGCGAGCAGTACGTC. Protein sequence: CASSFRQGGEQYV.

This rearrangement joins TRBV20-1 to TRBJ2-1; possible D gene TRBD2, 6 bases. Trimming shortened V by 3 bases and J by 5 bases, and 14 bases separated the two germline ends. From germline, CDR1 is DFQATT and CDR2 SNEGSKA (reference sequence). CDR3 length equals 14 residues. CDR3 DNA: TGCAGTGCTAGGGGGGGTCTCCGGGACAATGAGCAGTTCTTC. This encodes CSARGGLRDNEQFF.

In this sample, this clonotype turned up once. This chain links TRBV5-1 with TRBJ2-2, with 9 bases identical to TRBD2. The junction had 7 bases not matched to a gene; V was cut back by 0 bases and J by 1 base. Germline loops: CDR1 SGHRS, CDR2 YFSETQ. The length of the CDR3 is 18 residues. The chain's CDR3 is CASSLGLAVVGNTGELFF. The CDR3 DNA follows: TGCGCCAGCAGCTTGGGACTAGCGGTAGTAGGGAACACCGGGGAGCTGTTTTTT.

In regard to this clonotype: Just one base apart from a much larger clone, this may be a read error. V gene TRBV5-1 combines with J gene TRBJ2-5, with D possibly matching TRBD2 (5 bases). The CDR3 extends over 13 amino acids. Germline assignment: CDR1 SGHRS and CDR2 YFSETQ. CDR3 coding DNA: TGCGCCACCAAGGGAGTCCCCTCCGAGACCCAGAACTTC. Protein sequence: CATKGVPSETQNF.

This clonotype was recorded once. The CDR3 here is CAWRGMNTEAFF. DNA for the CDR3: TGTGCCTGGAGAGGGATGAACACTGAAGCTTTCTTT. The chain carries TRBV30 and TRBJ1-1; D is unresolved. Germline V gene data show CDR1 as GTSNPN and CDR2 as SVGIG (reference sequence). The CDR3 spans 12 residues. Between the trimmed V and J ends, which lost 3 bases and 0 bases, there was a span of 5 bases.

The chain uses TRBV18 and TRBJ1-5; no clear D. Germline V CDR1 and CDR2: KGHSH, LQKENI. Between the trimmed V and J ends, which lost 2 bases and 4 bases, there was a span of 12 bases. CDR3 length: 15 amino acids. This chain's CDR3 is CASSPSHVNNQPQHF. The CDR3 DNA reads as TGTGCCAGCTCACCAAGTCACGTAAATAATCAGCCCCAGCATTTT.

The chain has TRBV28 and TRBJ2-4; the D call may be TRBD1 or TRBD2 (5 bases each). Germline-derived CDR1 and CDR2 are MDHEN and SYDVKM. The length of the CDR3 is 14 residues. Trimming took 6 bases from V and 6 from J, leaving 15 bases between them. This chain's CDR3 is CASSPGARRNIQYF. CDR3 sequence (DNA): TGTGCCAGCAGCCCCGGGGCGCGGAGAAACATTCAGTACTTC.

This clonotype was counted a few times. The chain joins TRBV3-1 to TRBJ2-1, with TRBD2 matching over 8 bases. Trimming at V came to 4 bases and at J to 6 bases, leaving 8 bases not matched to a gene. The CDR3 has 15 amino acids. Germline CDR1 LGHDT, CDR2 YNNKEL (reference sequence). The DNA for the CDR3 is TGTGCCAGCAGCCCAAGCGGGAGAGGAGGCAATGAGCAGTTCTTC. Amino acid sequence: CASSPSGRGGNEQFF.

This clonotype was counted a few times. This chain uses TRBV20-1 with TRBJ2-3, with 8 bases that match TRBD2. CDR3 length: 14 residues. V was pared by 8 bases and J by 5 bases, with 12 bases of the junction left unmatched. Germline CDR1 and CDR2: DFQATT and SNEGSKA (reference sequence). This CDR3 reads CSLGRSGSQDTQYF. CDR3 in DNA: TGCAGTCTAGGGCGAAGCGGGAGTCAAGATACGCAGTATTTT.

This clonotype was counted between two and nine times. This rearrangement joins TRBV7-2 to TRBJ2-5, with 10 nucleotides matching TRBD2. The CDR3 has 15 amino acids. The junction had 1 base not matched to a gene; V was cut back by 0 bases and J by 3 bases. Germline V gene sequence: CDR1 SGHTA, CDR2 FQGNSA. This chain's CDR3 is CASSLAGLAEETQYF. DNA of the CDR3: TGTGCCAGCAGCTTAGCTGGACTAGCGGAAGAGACCCAGTACTTC.

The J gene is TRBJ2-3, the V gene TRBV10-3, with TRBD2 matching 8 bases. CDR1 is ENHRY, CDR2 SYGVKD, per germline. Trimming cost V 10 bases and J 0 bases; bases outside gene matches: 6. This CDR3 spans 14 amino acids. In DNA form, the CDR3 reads TGTGCCACCTCAGCGGGAGTCAGCACAGATACGCAGTATTTT. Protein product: CATSAGVSTDTQYF.

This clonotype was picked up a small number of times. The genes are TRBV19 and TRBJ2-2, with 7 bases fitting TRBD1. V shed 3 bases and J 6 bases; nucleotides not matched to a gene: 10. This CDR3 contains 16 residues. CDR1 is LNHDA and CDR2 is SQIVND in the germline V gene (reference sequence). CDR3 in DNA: TGTGCCAGTAGTATTTTGAGACAGGGAGCGTCCGGGGAGCTGTTTTTT. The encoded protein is CASSILRQGASGELFF.

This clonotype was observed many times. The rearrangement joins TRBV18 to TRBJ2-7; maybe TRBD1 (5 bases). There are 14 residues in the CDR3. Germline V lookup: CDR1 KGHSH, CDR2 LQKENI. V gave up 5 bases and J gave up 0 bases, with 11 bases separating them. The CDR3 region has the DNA TGTGCCAGCTCAGAGCTCGACAGCTCCTACGAGCAGTACGTC. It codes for CASSELDSSYEQYV.